The sequence of this T cell receptor (beta chain) was determined in a study of blood T cells in healthy people across ages. General study results and limits: The study could not conclusively compare naive and antigen-experienced cells, given its unsorted PBMCs.

Total RNA extracted from each sample amounted to at least 6 micrograms. Concerning this clonotype: Antigen: not known.

Looked up from germline, CDR1 is MNHEY and CDR2 is SVGEGT. CDR3 length: 14 amino acids. V lost 5 bases and J lost 7; bases outside the gene matches: 7. A second PCR, run for about 6 to 11 cycles, used a sample-barcoded 5' primer plus a J-beta primer mix. Each CDR3 protein is one row after TCRdb ran MiXCR on the 5' RACE reads. The repertoire includes about 580,000 distinct CDR3 sequences, less than 60% of them detected once, and around 23% sits in the top ten. Sequencing was done on a sample of blood. This chain uses TRBV6-2 or TRBV6-3 with TRBJ2-3; 9 bases match TRBD2. This clonotype was sampled from a man older than 75 in good health. The chain's CDR3 is CASSHLGLANTQYF. The CDR3 nucleotides are TGTGCCAGCAGTCACCTCGGACTAGCGAATACGCAGTATTTT.